The TCR beta chain described here comes from a study of T-cell memory formation after mild COVID-19. TCRdb re-called the 5' RACE reads with MiXCR, one entry per CDR3 protein. This sample yields 300,000 to 400,000 distinct CDR3 sequences, of which 13% to 15% are seen a single time; roughly 22% belongs to the top ten. Losses at the gene ends were 6 bases for V and 5 bases for J; bases not matched to a gene: 8. The CDR3 loop spans 15 amino acids. From germline, CDR1 is SGHVS and CDR2 FNYEAQ. This clonotype was sampled from a man in his late teens or twenties who had mild COVID-19 (a few samples of this study predate the infection). Cell type and time point are not known. The specimen sequenced was PBMCs or a T cell subset sorted from them (not recorded which). The chain employs TRBV7-6 and TRBJ1-5, with 9 nucleotides matching TRBD1. CDR3 in DNA: TGTGCCAGCAGTGCAGGGACAGGGAAACATCAGCCCCAGCATTTT. Amino acid sequence: CASSAGTGKHQPQHF.